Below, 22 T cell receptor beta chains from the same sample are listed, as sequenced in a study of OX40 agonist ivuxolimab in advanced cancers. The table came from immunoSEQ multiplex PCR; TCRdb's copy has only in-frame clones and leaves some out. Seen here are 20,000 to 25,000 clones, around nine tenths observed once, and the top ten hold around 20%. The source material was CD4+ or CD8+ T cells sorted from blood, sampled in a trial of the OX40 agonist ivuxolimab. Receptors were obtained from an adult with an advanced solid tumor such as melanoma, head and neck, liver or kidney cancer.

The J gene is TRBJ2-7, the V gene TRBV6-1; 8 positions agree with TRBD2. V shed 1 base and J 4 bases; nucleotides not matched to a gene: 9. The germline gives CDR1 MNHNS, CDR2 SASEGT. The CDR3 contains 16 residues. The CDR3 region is CASSEGRGAGRYEQYF. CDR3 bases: TGTGCCAGCAGTGAAGGGCGGGGGGCAGGAAGGTACGAGCAGTACTTC.

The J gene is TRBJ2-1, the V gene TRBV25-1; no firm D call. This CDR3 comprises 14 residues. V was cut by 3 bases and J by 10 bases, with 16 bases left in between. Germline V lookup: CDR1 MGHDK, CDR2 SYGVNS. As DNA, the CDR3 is TGTGCCAGCAGTGACCCCCCCCCAGACACGGAGCAGTTCTTC. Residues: CASSDPPPDTEQFF.

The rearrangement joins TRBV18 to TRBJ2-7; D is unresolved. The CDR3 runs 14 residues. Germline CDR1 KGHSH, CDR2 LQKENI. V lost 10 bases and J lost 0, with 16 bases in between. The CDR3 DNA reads TGTGCCACCTCTCATGAAAGGGTCTCCTACGAGCAGTACTTC. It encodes CATSHERVSYEQYF.

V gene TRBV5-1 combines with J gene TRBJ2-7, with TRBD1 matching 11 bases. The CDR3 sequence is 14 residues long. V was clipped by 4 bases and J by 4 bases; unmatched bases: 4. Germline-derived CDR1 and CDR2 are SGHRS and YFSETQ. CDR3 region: CASSRTGGEYEQYF. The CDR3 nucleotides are TGCGCCAGCAGCAGGACAGGGGGCGAGTACGAGCAGTACTTC.

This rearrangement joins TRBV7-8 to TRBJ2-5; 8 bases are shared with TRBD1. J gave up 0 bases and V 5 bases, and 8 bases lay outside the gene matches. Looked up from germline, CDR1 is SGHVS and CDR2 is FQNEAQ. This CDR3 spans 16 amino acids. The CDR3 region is CASSHPRDRNQETQYF. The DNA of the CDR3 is TGTGCCAGCAGCCATCCCCGGGACAGGAACCAAGAGACCCAGTACTTC.

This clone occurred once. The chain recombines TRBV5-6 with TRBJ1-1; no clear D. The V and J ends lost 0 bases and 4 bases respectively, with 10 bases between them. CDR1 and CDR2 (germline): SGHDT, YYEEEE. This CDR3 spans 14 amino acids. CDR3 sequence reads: CASSLGTVGTEAFF. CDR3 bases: TGTGCCAGCAGCTTGGGGACGGTGGGCACTGAAGCTTTCTTT.

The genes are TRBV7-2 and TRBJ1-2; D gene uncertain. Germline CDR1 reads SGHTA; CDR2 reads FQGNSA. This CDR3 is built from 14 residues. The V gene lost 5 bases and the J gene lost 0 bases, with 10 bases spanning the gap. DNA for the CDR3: TGTGCCAGCAGCGACGGGCAAGCTAACTATGGCTACACCTTC. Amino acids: CASSDGQANYGYTF.

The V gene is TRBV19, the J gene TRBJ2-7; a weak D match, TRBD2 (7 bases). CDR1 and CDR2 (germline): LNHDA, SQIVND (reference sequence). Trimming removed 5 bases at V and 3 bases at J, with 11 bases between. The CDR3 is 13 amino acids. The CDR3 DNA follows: TGTGCCAGTAGTCCGGGGGGCGGCTACGAGCAGTACTTC. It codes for CASSPGGGYEQYF.

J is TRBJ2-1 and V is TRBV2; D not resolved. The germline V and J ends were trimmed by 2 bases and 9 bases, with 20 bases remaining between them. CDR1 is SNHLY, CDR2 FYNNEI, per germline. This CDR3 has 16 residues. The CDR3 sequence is CASSELVTAVRSEQFF. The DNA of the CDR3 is TGTGCCAGCAGTGAACTCGTGACCGCGGTGAGGAGTGAGCAGTTCTTC.

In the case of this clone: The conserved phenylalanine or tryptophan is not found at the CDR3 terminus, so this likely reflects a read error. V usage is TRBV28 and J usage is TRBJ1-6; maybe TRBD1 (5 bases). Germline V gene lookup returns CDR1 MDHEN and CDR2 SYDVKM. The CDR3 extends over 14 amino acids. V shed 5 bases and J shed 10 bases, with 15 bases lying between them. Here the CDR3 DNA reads TGTGCCAGCAGTCCTGGGACTGGACTCTCACCCCTCCACCTT. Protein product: CASSPGTGLSPLHL.

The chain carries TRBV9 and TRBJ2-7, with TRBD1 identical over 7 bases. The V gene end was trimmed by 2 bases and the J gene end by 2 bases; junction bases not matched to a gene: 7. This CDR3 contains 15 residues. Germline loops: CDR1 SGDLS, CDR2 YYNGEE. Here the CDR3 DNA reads TGTGCCAGCAGCGTCGCCTGGGACAGAACCTACGAGCAGTACTTC. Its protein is CASSVAWDRTYEQYF.

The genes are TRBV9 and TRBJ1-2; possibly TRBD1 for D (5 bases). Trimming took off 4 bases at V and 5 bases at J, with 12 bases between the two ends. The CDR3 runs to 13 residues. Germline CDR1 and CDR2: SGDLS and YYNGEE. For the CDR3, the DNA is TGTGCCAGCAGCTCCGGACAACCATATGGCTACACCTTC. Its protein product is CASSSGQPYGYTF.

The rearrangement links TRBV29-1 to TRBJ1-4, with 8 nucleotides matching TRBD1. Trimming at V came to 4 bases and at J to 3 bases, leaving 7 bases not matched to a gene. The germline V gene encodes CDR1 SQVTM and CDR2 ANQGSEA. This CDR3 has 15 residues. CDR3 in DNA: TGCAGCGTTGCTACAGGGGGGATAGCTAATGAAAAACTGTTTTTT. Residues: CSVATGGIANEKLFF. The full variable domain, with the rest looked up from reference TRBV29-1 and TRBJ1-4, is SAVISQKPSRDICQRGTSLTIQCQVDSQVTMMFWYRQQPGQSLTLIATANQGSEATYESGFVIDKFPISRPNLTFSTLTVSNMSPEDSSIYLCSVATGGIANEKLFFGSGTQLSVL.

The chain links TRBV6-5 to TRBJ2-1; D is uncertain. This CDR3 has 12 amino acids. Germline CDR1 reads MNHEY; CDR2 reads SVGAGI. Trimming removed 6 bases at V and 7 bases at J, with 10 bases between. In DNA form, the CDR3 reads TGTGCCAGCAGCTTCCGAGAGAATGAGCAGTTCTTC. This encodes CASSFRENEQFF.

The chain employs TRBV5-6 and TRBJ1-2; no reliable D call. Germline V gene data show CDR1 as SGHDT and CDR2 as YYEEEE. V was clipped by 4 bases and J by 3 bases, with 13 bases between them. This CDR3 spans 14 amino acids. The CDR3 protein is CASSIPPPHYGYTF. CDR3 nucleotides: TGTGCCAGCAGCATACCACCGCCGCACTATGGCTACACCTTC. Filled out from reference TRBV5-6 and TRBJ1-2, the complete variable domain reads DAGVTQSPTHLIKTRGQQVTLRCSPKSGHDTVSWYQQALGQGPQFIFQYYEEEERQRGNFPDRFSGHQFPNYSSELNVNALLLGDSALYLCASSIPPPHYGYTFGSGTRLTVV.

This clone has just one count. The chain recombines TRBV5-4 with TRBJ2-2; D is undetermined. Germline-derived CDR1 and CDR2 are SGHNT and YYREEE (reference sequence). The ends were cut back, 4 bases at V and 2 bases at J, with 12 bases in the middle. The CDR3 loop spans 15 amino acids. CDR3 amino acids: CASSGSMPNTGELFF. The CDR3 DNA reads TGTGCCAGCAGCGGTAGTATGCCAAACACCGGGGAGCTGTTTTTT.

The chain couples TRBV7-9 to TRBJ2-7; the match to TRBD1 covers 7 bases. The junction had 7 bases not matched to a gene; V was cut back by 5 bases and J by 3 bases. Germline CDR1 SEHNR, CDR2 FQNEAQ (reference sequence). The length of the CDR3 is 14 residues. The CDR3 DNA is TGTGCCAGCAGCGACGACAGGGAGAGCTACGAGCAGTACTTC. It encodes CASSDDRESYEQYF.

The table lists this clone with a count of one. CDR3 in amino acids: CASSSPGQGAVGELFF. The CDR3 DNA sequence: TGTGCCAGCAGCTCACCGGGACAGGGGGCGGTCGGGGAGCTGTTTTTT. The chain uses TRBV21-1 and TRBJ2-2; the listed D gene, TRBD1, was not tested against the DNA. TRBV21-1 is a pseudogene. CDR3 size: 16 residues.

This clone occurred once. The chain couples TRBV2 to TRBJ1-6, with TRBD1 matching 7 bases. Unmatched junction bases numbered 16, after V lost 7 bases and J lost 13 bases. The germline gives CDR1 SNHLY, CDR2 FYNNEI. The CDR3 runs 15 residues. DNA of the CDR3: TGTGCCAGCAACCAAATCCGGGACAGTCAATCCCCCCTCCACTTT. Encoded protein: CASNQIRDSQSPLHF. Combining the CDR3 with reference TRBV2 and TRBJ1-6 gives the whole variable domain EPEVTQTPSHQVTQMGQEVILRCVPISNHLYFYWYRQILGQKVEFLVSFYNNEISEKSEIFDDQFSVERPDGSNFTLKIRSTKLEDSAMYFCASNQIRDSQSPLHFGNGTRLTVT.

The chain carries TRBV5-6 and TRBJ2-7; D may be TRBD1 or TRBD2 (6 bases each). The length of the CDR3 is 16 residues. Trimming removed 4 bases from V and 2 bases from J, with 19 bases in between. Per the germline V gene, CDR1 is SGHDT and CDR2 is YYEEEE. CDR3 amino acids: CASSPWEDSVPYEQYF. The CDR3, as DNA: TGTGCCAGCAGCCCGTGGGAGGACAGTGTTCCCTACGAGCAGTACTTC.

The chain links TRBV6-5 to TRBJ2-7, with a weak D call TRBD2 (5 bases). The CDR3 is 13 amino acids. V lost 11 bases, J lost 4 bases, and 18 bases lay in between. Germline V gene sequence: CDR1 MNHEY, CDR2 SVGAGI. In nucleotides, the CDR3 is TGTGCCTGCGGGCGCTCCGAGGAGTACGAGCAGTACTTC. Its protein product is CACGRSEEYEQYF.

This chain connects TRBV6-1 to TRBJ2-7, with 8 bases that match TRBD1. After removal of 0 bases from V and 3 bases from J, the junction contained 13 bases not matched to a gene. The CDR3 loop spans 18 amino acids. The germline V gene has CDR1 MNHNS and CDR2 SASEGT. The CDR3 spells CASSEARTGQGLFYEQYF. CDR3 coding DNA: TGTGCCAGCAGTGAAGCACGAACCGGACAGGGTTTATTCTACGAGCAGTACTTC.